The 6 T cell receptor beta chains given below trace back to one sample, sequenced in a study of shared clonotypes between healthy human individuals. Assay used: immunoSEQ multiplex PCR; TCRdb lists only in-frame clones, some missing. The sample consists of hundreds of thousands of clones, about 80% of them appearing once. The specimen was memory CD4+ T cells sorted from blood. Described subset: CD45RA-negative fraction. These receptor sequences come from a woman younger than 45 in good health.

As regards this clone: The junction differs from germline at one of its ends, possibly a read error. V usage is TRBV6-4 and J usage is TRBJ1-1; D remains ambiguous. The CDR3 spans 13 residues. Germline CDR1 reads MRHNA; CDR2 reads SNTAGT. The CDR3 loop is CASSTSLNTEALF. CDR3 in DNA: TGTGCCAGCAGTACCAGCTTGAACACTGAAGCTCTCTTT.

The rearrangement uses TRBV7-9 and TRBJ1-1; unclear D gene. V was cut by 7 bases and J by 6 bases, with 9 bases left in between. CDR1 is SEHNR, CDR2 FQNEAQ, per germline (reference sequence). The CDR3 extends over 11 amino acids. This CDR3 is CASTQWAEAFF. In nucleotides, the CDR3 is TGTGCCAGCACCCAATGGGCTGAAGCTTTCTTT. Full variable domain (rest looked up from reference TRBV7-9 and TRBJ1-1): DTGVSQNPRHKITKRGQNVTFRCDPISEHNRLYWYRQTLGQGPEFLTYFQNEAQLEKSRLLSDRFSAERPKGSFSTLEIQRTEQGDSAMYLCASTQWAEAFFGQGTRLTVV.

The DNA for the CDR3 is TGTGCCAGCAGTTATGACAGGTCCTACGAGCAGTACTTC. It encodes CASSYDRSYEQYF. J is TRBJ2-7 and V is TRBV7-8, with D perhaps TRBD1 (6 bases). CDR1 SGHVS and CDR2 FQNEAQ come from the germline V gene. Trimming left V 6 bases short and J 1 base short, with 10 bases between. The CDR3 sequence is 13 residues long.

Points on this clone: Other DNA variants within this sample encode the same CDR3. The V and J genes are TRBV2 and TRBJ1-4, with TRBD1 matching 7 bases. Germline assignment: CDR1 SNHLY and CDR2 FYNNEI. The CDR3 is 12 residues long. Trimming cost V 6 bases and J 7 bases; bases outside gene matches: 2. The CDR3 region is CASRGDSEKLFF. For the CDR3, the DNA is TGTGCCAGCAGGGGGGACAGTGAAAAACTGTTTTTT.

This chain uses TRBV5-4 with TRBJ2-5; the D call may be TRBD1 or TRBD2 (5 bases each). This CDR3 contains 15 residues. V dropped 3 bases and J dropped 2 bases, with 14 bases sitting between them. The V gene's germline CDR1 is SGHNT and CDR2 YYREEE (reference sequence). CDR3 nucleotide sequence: TGTGCCAGCAGCTGGGGGTTAGGGGAACAAGAGACCCAGTACTTC. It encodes CASSWGLGEQETQYF.

The CDR3: CASSARSGTGSYEQYF. As DNA, the CDR3 is TGTGCCAGCAGCGCGCGGTCCGGGACGGGCTCCTACGAGCAGTACTTC. The chain couples TRBV28 to TRBJ2-7; either TRBD1 or TRBD2 may fit D (5 bases each). Germline-derived CDR1 and CDR2 are MDHEN and SYDVKM. Trimming left V 6 bases short and J 0 bases short, with 18 bases between. The CDR3 sequence is 16 residues long.